This TCR beta chain was documented in a study of cytomegalovirus exposure and HLA in healthy donors. Study conclusions and caveats: A later analysis linked a missense DCLRE1C variant to TCR beta V- and J-gene trimming. Reports showed the classifier diagnosing cytomegalovirus status with high specificity and sensitivity. Several of the most significant clusters were apparently associated with common viral pathogens in a later analysis.

As for this clone: Its target is not known.

Researchers ran the PCR with 60 Vbeta and 13 Jbeta primers. Original processing methods: The count from a later analysis was about 80 million unique TCR beta chains, some 10 million of them shared. TCRdb's copy holds only in-frame clones and misses some; the assay was immunoSEQ multiplex PCR. That table furnishes V, J and clone size, whereas the DNA furnished D and trimming. The sample lists 110,000 to 150,000 clones; approximately 80% were seen once. This CDR3 is 15 amino acids long. Losses at the gene ends were 5 bases for V and 0 bases for J; bases not matched to a gene: 6. The germline gives CDR1 SGHTA, CDR2 FQGNSA.

The sequenced sample consisted of PBMCs. The chain joins TRBV7-2 to TRBJ2-7; 8 bases map to TRBD2. The source is a male donor in good health and CMV-seronegative. The chain's CDR3 is CASSPVAGSSYEQYF. The CDR3 nucleotides read TGTGCCAGCAGCCCTGTAGCGGGATCCTCCTACGAGCAGTACTTC.